The source of this T cell receptor beta chain is a study of T cells in Graves' hyperthyroidism and ophthalmopathy. The wider study: Before treatment of any kind, peripheral blood was taken at initial diagnosis. Overall study findings and caveats: Blood also held most thyroid clonotypes expanded beyond 0.001.

CDR3 length: 15 residues. Germline V gives CDR1 SGHAT, CDR2 FQNNGV. Trimming took off 1 base at V and 2 bases at J, with 11 bases between the two ends. This clonotype was observed at least ten times. Antigen unknown. Amplification of TCR beta CDR3 regions used RNA as the template. The study used the HTBI primer set for a first-round RT-PCR of the TCR CDR3. TCRdb processed the multiplex PCR reads anew with MiXCR; each CDR3 protein has one entry. This table holds some 620,000 distinct CDR3 sequences, 15% to 20% found once. Patients between 18 and 65 years old had hyperthyroidism, newly diagnosed and lasting under 2 months. Diagnosing involved the use of clinical symptoms, serum thyroxine and TRAb, thyroid ultrasound and orbital computed tomography.

This clonotype was sampled from a woman between 25 and 40 years old with Graves' hyperthyroidism. The chain uses TRBV11-2 and TRBJ2-5, with D uncertain. Sequenced input: blood. The CDR3 here is CASSLVGNQQETQYF. The CDR3 coding sequence is TGTGCCAGCAGCTTAGTGGGGAACCAACAAGAGACCCAGTACTTC. The complete variable domain, with remaining parts taken from reference TRBV11-2 and TRBJ2-5, reads EAGVAQSPRYKIIEKRQSVAFWCNPISGHATLYWYQQILGQGPKLLIQFQNNGVVDDSQLPKDRFSAERLKGVDSTLKIQPAKLEDSAVYLCASSLVGNQQETQYFGPGTRLLVL.